The source of this T cell receptor beta chain is a study of OX40 agonist ivuxolimab in advanced cancers. In the study overall: The patients' treatment was ivuxolimab, an agonistic anti-OX40 (CD134) antibody. The study gave patients intravenous ivuxolimab at 0.01 to 10 mg/kg every 2 weeks.

Peripheral blood came from all dose cohorts at three timepoints. With respect to this clone: Its antigen remains unidentified.

The CDR3 is 15 amino acids. The V end lost 4 bases, the J end lost 7 bases, and 17 bases lay between the germline ends. Germline CDR1 is SGHRS and CDR2 is YFSETQ. Method: immunoSEQ multiplex PCR; TCRdb's copy keeps in-frame clones and lacks some. The table has 55,000 to 80,000 clones, approximately 84% seen once. Study results and caveats: On average, CD8+ T cells showed a greater number of expanded clones than CD4+.

The sample was CD4+ or CD8+ T cells sorted from blood, taken in a trial of the OX40 agonist ivuxolimab. This clonotype originated in an adult with an advanced solid tumor such as melanoma, head and neck, liver or kidney cancer. V usage is TRBV5-1 and J usage is TRBJ1-4, with D perhaps matching TRBD1 (5 bases). CDR3 coding DNA: TGCGCCAGCAGCGCGTCCGGGACGAAGGGTGAAAAACTGTTTTTT. Translating it yields CASSASGTKGEKLFF.